A selection of T cell receptor beta chains follows, all from one sample in a study of immune evolution from preneoplasia to lung adenocarcinoma. TCRdb's table, derived via immunoSEQ multiplex PCR, lists solely in-frame clones and lacks some. The sample has 8,000 or so clones; about 85% are singletons. The sample taken for sequencing was FFPE minimally invasive lung adenocarcinoma tissue. Receptors were obtained from an older person with lung adenocarcinoma. The conserved cysteine and the conserved F or W are not part of the CDR3 here. The order of the fields is V gene, D gene, J gene, CDR3 protein. D genes are given only for firm matches.

V gene: TRBV11-3; D gene: .; J gene: TRBJ2-3; CDR3 protein: ASSADLGRTGTDTQY
V gene: TRBV5-1; D gene: .; J gene: TRBJ1-1; CDR3 protein: ASSPDPSGNEAF
V gene: TRBV7-8; D gene: .; J gene: TRBJ2-3; CDR3 protein: ASSLVARTDTQY
V gene: TRBV28; D gene: TRBD2; J gene: TRBJ2-3; CDR3 protein: ASSLPAGPTDTQY
V gene: TRBV4-1; D gene: TRBD1; J gene: TRBJ1-2; CDR3 protein: ASSQERQGWGGYT
V gene: TRBV2; D gene: .; J gene: TRBJ1-2; CDR3 protein: ARSSGSPYGYT
V gene: TRBV14; D gene: TRBD1; J gene: TRBJ1-6; CDR3 protein: ASSQNRQGGNSPLH
V gene: TRBV15; D gene: .; J gene: TRBJ1-6; CDR3 protein: ATSTRSDSPLH
V gene: TRBV11-2; D gene: TRBD2; J gene: TRBJ2-3; CDR3 protein: ASSLDRSGLAGGTDTQY
V gene: TRBV4-1; D gene: .; J gene: TRBJ1-1; CDR3 protein: ASSQVGFAEAF
V gene: TRBV4-2; D gene: .; J gene: TRBJ2-5; CDR3 protein: ASSQDGGGKTQY
V gene: TRBV28; D gene: .; J gene: TRBJ2-5; CDR3 protein: ASSPRRQIQETQY
V gene: TRBV28; D gene: TRBD2; J gene: TRBJ2-7; CDR3 protein: ASSLWGGSWGYEQY
V gene: TRBV7-9; D gene: .; J gene: TRBJ1-3; CDR3 protein: ASSLMAAAGNTIY
V gene: TRBV5-1; D gene: .; J gene: TRBJ2-5; CDR3 protein: ASSFGETQY
V gene: TRBV7-9; D gene: TRBD2; J gene: TRBJ2-1; CDR3 protein: ASSAGLAAGSEQF
V gene: TRBV23-1; D gene: .; J gene: TRBJ1-5; CDR3 protein: ASSQRADNQPQH
V gene: TRBV28; D gene: .; J gene: TRBJ1-2; CDR3 protein: ASKRMNYGYT
V gene: TRBV5-1; D gene: TRBD1; J gene: TRBJ1-1; CDR3 protein: ASSSETGVATEAF
V gene: TRBV7-8; D gene: .; J gene: TRBJ1-1; CDR3 protein: ASSLVSEAF
V gene: TRBV9; D gene: .; J gene: TRBJ1-3; CDR3 protein: ASSVEASGNTIY
V gene: TRBV28; D gene: .; J gene: TRBJ2-5; CDR3 protein: ASRVGLGYQETQY
V gene: TRBV18; D gene: .; J gene: TRBJ2-5; CDR3 protein: ASSPGHQETQY
V gene: TRBV19; D gene: .; J gene: TRBJ1-2; CDR3 protein: ASREQRAGYGYT
V gene: TRBV28; D gene: TRBD2; J gene: TRBJ2-1; CDR3 protein: ASSSPLKTSGGLF
V gene: TRBV5-4; D gene: .; J gene: TRBJ2-3; CDR3 protein: ASSFGGSDTQY